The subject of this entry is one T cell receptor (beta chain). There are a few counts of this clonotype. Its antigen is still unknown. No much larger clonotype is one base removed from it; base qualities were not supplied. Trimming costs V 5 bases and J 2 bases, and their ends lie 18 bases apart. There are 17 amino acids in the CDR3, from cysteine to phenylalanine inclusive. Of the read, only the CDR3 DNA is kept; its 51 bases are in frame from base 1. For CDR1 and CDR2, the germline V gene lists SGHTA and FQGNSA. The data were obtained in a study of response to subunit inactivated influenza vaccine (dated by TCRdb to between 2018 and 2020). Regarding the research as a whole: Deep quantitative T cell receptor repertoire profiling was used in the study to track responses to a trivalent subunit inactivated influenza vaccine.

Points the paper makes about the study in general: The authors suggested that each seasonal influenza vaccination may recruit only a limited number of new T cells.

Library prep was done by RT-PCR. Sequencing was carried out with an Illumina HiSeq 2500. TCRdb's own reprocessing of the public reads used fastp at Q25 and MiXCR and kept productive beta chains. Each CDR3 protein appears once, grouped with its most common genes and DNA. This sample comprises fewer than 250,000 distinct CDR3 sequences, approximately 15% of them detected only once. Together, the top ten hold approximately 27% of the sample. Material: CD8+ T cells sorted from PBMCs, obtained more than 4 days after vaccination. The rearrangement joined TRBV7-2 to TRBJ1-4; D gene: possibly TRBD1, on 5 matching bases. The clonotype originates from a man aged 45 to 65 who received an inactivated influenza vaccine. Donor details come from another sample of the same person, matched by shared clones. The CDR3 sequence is CASSPTGLQRTNEKLFF. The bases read TGTGCCAGCAGCCCAACGGGACTGCAAAGGACTAATGAAAAACTGTTTTTT.